This T cell receptor (beta chain) comes out of a study of shared clonotypes between healthy human individuals. Study at large: Aged between 18 and 49, the donors were a couple of women and a few men.

Germline CDR1 and CDR2: SGDLS and YYNGEE. CDR3 length equals 16 residues. Trimming removed 0 bases at V and 1 base at J, with 11 bases between. Study-wide findings and caveats: Naive subsets, compared against memory subsets, generally had larger estimated richness values.

Recent acute infections and vaccinations were absent in the healthy HIV-negative adult donors. It was 200 ng DNA, 33,000 or so T cell genomes, that sorted-subset replicate PCRs used. Measured with immunoSEQ multiplex PCR; TCRdb has only the in-frame clones, and not every one. The data contain roughly 2.6 million clones, roughly nine tenths of them seen just once; the ten biggest clones take up around 0.15%. In the case of this clone: Its antigen remains unidentified. Other DNA sequences in this sample translate to the same CDR3.

The receptor's source is a man between 18 and 35 years old in good health. Material for sequencing was naive CD4+ T cells sorted from blood. Described subset: CD45RA+ positively selected. V is TRBV9 and J is TRBJ2-1; tentatively, D is TRBD2 (5 bases). As DNA, the CDR3 is TGTGCCAGCAGCGTAGGGGCCAGCGGATCCTACAATGAGCAGTTCTTC. Translated, it gives CASSVGASGSYNEQFF. Combining the CDR3 with reference TRBV9 and TRBJ2-1 gives the whole variable domain DSGVTQTPKHLITATGQRVTLRCSPRSGDLSVYWYQQSLDQGLQFLIQYYNGEERAKGNILERFSAQQFPDLHSELNLSSLELGDSALYFCASSVGASGSYNEQFFGPGTRLTVL.